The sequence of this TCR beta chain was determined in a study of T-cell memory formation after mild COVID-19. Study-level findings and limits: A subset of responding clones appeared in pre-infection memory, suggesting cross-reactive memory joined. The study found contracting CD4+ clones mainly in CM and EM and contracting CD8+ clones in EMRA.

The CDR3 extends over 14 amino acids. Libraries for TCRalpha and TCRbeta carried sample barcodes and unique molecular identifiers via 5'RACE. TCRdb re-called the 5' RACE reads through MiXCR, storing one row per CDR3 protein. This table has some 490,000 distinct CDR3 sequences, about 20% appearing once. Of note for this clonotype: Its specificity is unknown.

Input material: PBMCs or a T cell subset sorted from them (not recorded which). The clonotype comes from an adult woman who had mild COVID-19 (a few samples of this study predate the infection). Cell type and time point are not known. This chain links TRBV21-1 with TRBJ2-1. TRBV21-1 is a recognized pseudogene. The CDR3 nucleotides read TGTGCCAGCAGCAAAGCGAGCTCCTACAATGAGCAGTTCTTC. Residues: CASSKASSYNEQFF.